This T cell receptor (beta chain) was documented in a study of vaccination effects on CD4 cells after COVID-19. Study details: In the ViraFEST assay, antigen-specific CD4+ clonotypes were identified by expansion after peptide-pool stimulation. Study-level results: From healthy vaccinees, only 1 of 255 vaccine-induced clones also reacted to common cold coronaviruses. Early timepoints after infection were absent, and convalescent patients were few in the study.

With respect to this clone: The antigen is not known.

At the end of around 11 days of culture, CD4+ T cells were isolated. Libraries were prepared by immunoSEQ multiplex PCR; TCRdb keeps only in-frame clonotypes and omits some of them. Among about 74,000 clones listed, around 77% were seen once. The sequenced sample was CD4+ T cells from PBMCs cultured without peptide, obtained before COVID-19 vaccination. This receptor was identified in a human donor who received a COVID-19 vaccine.

CDR3 in DNA: TGTGCTTGTATGGGGAGGGGGCCAGATACGCAGTATTTT. Its translation: CACMGRGPDTQYF. The chain uses TRBV12-3 or TRBV12-4 and TRBJ2-3, with D perhaps TRBD1 or TRBD2 (7 bases each). The CDR3 has 13 amino acids.